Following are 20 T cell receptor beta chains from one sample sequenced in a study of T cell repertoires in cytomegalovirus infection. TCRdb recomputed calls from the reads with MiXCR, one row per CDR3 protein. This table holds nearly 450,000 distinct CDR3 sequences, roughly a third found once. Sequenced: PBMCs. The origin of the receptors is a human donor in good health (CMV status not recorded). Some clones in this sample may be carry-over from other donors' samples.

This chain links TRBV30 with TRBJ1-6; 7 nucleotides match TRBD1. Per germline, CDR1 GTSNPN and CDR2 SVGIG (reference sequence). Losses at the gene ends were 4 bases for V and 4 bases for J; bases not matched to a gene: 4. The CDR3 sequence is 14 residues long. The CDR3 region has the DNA TGTGCCTGGACCGTGGGACAGTATAATTCACCCCTCCACTTT. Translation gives CAWTVGQYNSPLHF.

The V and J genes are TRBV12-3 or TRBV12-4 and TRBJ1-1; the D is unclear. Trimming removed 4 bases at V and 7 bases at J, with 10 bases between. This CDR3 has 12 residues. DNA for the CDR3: TGTGCCAGCAGTTCCCGTTGGGGTGAAGCTTTCTTT. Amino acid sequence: CASSSRWGEAFF.

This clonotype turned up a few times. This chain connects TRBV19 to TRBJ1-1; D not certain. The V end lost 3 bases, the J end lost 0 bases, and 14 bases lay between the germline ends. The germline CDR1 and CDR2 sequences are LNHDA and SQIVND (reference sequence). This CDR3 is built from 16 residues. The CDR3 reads CASSIPSETLNTEAFF. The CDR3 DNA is TGTGCCAGTAGTATCCCTTCGGAGACCCTGAACACTGAAGCTTTCTTT.

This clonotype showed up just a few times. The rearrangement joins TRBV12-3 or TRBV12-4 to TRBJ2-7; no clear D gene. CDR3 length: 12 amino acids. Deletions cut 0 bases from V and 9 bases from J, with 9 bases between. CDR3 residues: CASSLATLGQYF. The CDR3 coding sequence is TGTGCCAGCAGTTTAGCGACTTTAGGGCAGTACTTC.

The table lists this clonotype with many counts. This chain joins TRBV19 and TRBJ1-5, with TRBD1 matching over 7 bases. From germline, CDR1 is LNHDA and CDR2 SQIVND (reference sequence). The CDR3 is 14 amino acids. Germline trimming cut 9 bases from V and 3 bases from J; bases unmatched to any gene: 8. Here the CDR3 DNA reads TGTGCCAGCAAACAGGGGATCGACAATCAGCCCCAGCATTTT. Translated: CASKQGIDNQPQHF.

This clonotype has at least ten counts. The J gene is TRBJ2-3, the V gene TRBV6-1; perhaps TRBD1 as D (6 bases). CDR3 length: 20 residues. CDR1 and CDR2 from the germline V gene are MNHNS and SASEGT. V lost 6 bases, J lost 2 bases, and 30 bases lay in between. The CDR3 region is CASSYIRDRRTPLNTDTQYF. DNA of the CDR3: TGTGCCAGCAGCTACATCCGTGACAGGCGAACCCCCCTAAACACAGATACGCAGTATTTT.

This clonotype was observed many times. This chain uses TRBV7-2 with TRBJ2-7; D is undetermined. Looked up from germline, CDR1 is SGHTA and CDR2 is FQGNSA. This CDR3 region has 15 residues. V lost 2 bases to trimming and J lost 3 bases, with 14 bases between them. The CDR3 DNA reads TGTGCCAGCAGCTTATCTGCTTATACCAACTACGAGCAGTACTTC. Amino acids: CASSLSAYTNYEQYF.

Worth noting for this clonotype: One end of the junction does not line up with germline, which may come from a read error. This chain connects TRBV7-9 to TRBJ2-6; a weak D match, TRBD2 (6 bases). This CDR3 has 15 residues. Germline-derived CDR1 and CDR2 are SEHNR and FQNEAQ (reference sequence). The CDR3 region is CASSLGSGVANVLTF. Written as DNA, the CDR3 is TGTGCCAGTAGCTTAGGTTCGGGAGTGGCCAACGTCCTGACTTTC.

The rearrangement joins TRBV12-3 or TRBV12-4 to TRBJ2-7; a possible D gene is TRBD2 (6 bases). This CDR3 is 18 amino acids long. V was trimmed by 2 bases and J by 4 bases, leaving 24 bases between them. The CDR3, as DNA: TGTGCCAGCAGTTTAAGAATCGTTGGAGGGAAAAAGGTTTACGAGCAGTACTTC. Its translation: CASSLRIVGGKKVYEQYF.

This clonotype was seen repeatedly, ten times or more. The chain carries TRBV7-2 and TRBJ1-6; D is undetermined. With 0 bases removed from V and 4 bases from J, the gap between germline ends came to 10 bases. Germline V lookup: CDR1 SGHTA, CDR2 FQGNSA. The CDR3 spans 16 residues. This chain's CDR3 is CASSLAGFLYNSPLHF. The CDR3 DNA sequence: TGTGCCAGCAGCTTAGCGGGATTTTTATATAATTCACCCCTCCACTTT.

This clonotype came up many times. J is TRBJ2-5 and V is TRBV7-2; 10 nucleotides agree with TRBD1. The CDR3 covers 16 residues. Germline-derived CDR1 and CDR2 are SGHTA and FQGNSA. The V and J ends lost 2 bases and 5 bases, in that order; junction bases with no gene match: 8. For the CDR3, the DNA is TGTGCCAGCAGCTTAATGAGACAGGGGGCCCGGGAGACCCAGTACTTC. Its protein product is CASSLMRQGARETQYF.

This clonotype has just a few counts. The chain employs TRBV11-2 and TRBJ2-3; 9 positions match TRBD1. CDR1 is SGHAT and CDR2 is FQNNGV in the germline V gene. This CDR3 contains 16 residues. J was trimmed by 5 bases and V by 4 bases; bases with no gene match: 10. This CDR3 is CASSSITGGYGDTQYF. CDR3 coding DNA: TGTGCCAGCAGCTCCATTACAGGGGGCTACGGAGATACGCAGTATTTT.

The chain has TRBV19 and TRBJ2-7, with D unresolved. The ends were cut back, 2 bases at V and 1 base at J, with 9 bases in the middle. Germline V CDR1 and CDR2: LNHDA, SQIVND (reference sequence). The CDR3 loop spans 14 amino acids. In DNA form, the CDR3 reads TGTGCCAGTAGTATAACCTTTCCATCCTACGAGCAGTACTTC. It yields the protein CASSITFPSYEQYF.

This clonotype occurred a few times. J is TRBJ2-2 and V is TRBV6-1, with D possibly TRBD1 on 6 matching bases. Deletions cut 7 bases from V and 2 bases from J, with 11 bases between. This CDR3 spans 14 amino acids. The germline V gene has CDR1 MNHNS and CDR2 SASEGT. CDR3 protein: CASTSDSNTGELFF. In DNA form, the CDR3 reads TGTGCCAGCACTTCGGACAGCAACACCGGGGAGCTGTTTTTT.

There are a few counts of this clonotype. This CDR3 reads CASSLLTPMGGRETQYF. In DNA form, the CDR3 reads TGTGCCAGCAGCTTACTAACTCCTATGGGGGGACGAGAGACCCAGTACTTC. The chain has TRBV7-6 and TRBJ2-5; the D gene is possibly TRBD2 (6 bases). Germline CDR1 is SGHVS and CDR2 is FNYEAQ. The CDR3 spans 17 residues. The ends were cut back, 2 bases at V and 4 bases at J, with 20 bases in the middle.

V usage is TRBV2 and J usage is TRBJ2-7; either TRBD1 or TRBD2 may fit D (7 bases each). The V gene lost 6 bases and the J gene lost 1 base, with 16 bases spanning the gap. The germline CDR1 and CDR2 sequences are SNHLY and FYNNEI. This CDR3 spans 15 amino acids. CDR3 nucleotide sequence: TGTGCCAGCAGCCAGGGGGGGCTATCTTCCTACGAGCAGTACTTC. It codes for CASSQGGLSSYEQYF. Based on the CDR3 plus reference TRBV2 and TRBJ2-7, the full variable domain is EPEVTQTPSHQVTQMGQEVILRCVPISNHLYFYWYRQILGQKVEFLVSFYNNEISEKSEIFDDQFSVERPDGSNFTLKIRSTKLEDSAMYFCASSQGGLSSYEQYFGPGTRLTVT.

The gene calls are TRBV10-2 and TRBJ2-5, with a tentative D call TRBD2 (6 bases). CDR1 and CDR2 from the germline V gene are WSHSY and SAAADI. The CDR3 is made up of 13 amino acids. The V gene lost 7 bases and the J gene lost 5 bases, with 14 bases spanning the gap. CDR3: CASTWASVETQYF. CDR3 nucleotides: TGCGCCAGCACGTGGGCTAGCGTCGAGACCCAGTACTTC.

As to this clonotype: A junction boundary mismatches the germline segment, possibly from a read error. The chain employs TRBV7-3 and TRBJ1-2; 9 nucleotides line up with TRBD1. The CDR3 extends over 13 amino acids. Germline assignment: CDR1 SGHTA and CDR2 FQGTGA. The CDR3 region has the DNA TGTGCCAACAGCCCCACAGGGGGCAGTGGCTACACCTTC. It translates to CANSPTGGSGYTF.

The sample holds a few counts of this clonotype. The CDR3 reads CSATLQGYNQPQHF. For the CDR3, the DNA is TGCAGTGCTACGTTACAGGGTTATAATCAGCCCCAGCATTTT. This chain joins TRBV20-1 and TRBJ1-5, with D tentatively TRBD1 (6 bases). CDR3 size: 14 residues. Germline V gives CDR1 DFQATT, CDR2 SNEGSKA (reference sequence). Trimming cost V 4 bases and J 4 bases, with 14 bases left between them.

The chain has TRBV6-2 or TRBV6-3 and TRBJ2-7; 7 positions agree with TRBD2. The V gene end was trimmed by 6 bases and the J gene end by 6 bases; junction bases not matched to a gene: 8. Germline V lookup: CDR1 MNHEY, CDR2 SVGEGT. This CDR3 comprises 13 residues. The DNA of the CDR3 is TGTGCCAGCAGGCCCGGGACTAACTTCGAGCAGTACTTC. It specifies CASRPGTNFEQYF.